The 10 T cell receptor beta chains below all came from one sample that was sequenced in a study of T cells in Graves' hyperthyroidism and ophthalmopathy. RNA transcripts provided the source from which TCR beta CDR3 regions were amplified. First-round RT-PCR with HTBI primers amplified the TCR CDR3 region. A single record per CDR3 protein comes from TCRdb applying MiXCR to the multiplex PCR reads. The sample shows 300,000 to 400,000 distinct CDR3 sequences, around 20% of them seen only once. The specimen sequenced was blood. Receptor source: a woman in her forties or fifties with Graves' hyperthyroidism.

This clonotype was seen many times. This rearrangement joins TRBV12-3 or TRBV12-4 to TRBJ2-7; D is possibly TRBD2 (6 bases). Trimming took off 6 bases at V and 2 bases at J, with 17 bases between the two ends. CDR3 length: 15 amino acids. In DNA, the CDR3 is TGTGCCAGCAGACCCAGCCAGGAGGGAACCTACGAGCAGTACTTC. Translating gives CASRPSQEGTYEQYF.

This rearrangement joins TRBV6-2 or TRBV6-3 to TRBJ2-1; D not resolved. The CDR3 totals 12 residues. Trimming removed 7 bases from V and 4 bases from J, with 8 bases in between. Germline V gene sequence: CDR1 MNHEY, CDR2 SVGEGT. In DNA form, the CDR3 reads TGTGCCAGCACCATCATATACAATGAGCAGTTCTTC. It yields the protein CASTIIYNEQFF.

This clonotype was observed many times. This chain links TRBV11-1 with TRBJ1-2, with TRBD1 matching 8 bases. V dropped 5 bases and J dropped 8; count of bases not matched to a gene: 10. Germline V CDR1 and CDR2: SGHAT, FQDESV (reference sequence). CDR3 size: 14 residues. In DNA, the CDR3 is TGTGCCAGCAGCCAGATTAGGACAGGGCGCGGCTACACCTTC. This codes for CASSQIRTGRGYTF.

This clonotype has more than one count but fewer than ten. It may be a read error: a sequence one base away is much more abundant. The chain combines TRBV13 with TRBJ1-1; the D gene is possibly TRBD1 (6 bases). Per the germline V gene, CDR1 is PRHDT and CDR2 is FYEKMQ (reference sequence). The length of the CDR3 is 13 residues. Here the CDR3 reads CASRGAENTEASF. The CDR3 bases are TGTGCCAGCAGGGGGGCGGAAAACACTGAAGCTTCCTTT.

The table lists this clonotype with many counts. The chain links TRBV27 to TRBJ1-5; 8 bases align to TRBD1. Germline CDR1 MNHEY, CDR2 SMNVEV (reference sequence). Unmatched junction bases numbered 16, after V lost 2 bases and J lost 1 base. CDR3 length equals 20 residues. The CDR3: CASSLRGTGINVRSNQPQHF. The CDR3, as DNA: TGTGCCAGCAGTTTAAGGGGGACAGGTATAAATGTGAGGAGCAATCAGCCCCAGCATTTT.

This clonotype was found many times. CDR3 residues: CASKQGTSKETQYF. The DNA for the CDR3 is TGTGCCAGCAAGCAGGGGACTTCCAAAGAGACCCAGTACTTC. The gene calls are TRBV27 and TRBJ2-5; either TRBD1 or TRBD2 may supply D (6 bases each). The V and J ends lost 7 bases and 3 bases respectively, with 15 bases between them. CDR3 length equals 14 residues. Germline CDR1 and CDR2: MNHEY and SMNVEV (reference sequence).

This clonotype has a count of ten or more. The V and J genes are TRBV3-1 and TRBJ2-4; D perhaps matches TRBD1 (5 bases). Germline CDR1 is LGHDT and CDR2 is YNNKEL (reference sequence). The CDR3 runs 16 residues. Trimming shortened V by 6 bases and J by 0 bases, and 15 bases separated the two germline ends. Here the CDR3 reads CASSKQAVGAKNIQYF. CDR3 DNA sequence: TGTGCCAGCAGTAAACAGGCCGTGGGAGCCAAAAACATTCAGTACTTC.

This clonotype was counted at least ten times. The V call is TRBV30, the J call TRBJ2-7; TRBD1 might be the D (5 bases). The CDR3 extends over 12 amino acids. Trimming removed 4 bases at V and 1 base at J, with 8 bases between. Germline CDR1 reads GTSNPN; CDR2 reads SVGIG (reference sequence). In DNA, the CDR3 is TGTGCCTGGACCAGGGCTTCCTACGAGCAGTACTTC. The encoded protein is CAWTRASYEQYF. Using reference TRBV30 and TRBJ2-7 for the parts outside the CDR3, the full variable domain is SQTIHQWPATLVQPVGSPLSLECTVEGTSNPNLYWYRQAAGRGLQLLFYSVGIGQISSEVPQNLSASRPQDRQFILSSKKLLLSDSGFYLCAWTRASYEQYFGPGTRLTVT.

At least ten counts were recorded for this clonotype. The V call is TRBV2, the J call TRBJ2-7; 9 bases map to TRBD1. The V gene's germline CDR1 is SNHLY and CDR2 FYNNEI. The V segment lost 6 bases and the J segment 2 bases; nucleotides outside the gene matches: 8. This CDR3 contains 15 residues. CDR3 sequence: CASRVSGTGPYEQYF. The CDR3 DNA reads as TGTGCCAGCAGAGTATCCGGGACAGGGCCCTACGAGCAGTACTTC.

In its sample, this clonotype was seen many times. The chain has TRBV18 and TRBJ2-7; D remains ambiguous. Trimming took off 2 bases at V and 5 bases at J, with 4 bases between the two ends. Germline V gene lookup returns CDR1 KGHSH and CDR2 LQKENI. This CDR3 comprises 11 residues. The CDR3 DNA follows: TGTGCCAGCTCACCAAATGACGAGCAGTACTTC. It codes for CASSPNDEQYF.